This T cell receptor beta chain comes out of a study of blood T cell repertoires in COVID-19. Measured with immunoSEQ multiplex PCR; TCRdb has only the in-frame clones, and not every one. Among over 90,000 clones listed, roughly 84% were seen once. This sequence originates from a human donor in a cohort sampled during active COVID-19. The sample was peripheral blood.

CDR3: CASSLSGVQPQHF. In DNA form, the CDR3 reads TGTGCCAGCAGCTTATCGGGTGTTCAGCCCCAGCATTTT. The chain employs TRBV11-2 and TRBJ1-5, with D uncertain. V lost 2 bases to trimming and J lost 6 bases, with 8 bases between them. This CDR3 region has 13 residues. The germline gives CDR1 SGHAT, CDR2 FQNNGV.